The next 17 T cell receptor beta chains were all read from a single sample in a study of blood T cells in healthy people across ages. Alongside a J-beta primer mix, a sample-barcoded 5' primer served in a second PCR lasting roughly 6 to 12 cycles. From the 5' RACE reads, TCRdb called clonotypes with MiXCR, one entry per CDR3 protein. This table has approximately 690,000 distinct CDR3 sequences, under 65% appearing once. The sample taken for sequencing was blood. The receptors originated from a man aged 55-75 years in good health.

The chain couples TRBV29-1 to TRBJ1-2; 7 nucleotides match TRBD1. CDR1 is SQVTM and CDR2 is ANQGSEA in the germline V gene. Germline trimming cut 4 bases from V and 4 bases from J; bases unmatched to any gene: 3. This CDR3 is built from 12 residues. DNA for the CDR3: TGCAGCGTTGGGGGACAGAGCTATGGCTACACCTTC. Translating it yields CSVGGQSYGYTF.

As concerns this clonotype: A much more abundant neighbour one base away suggests this may be a read error. This chain links TRBV28 with TRBJ2-3; D unclear. Germline V gene data show CDR1 as MDHEN and CDR2 as SYDVKM. Deletions cut 3 bases from V and 3 bases from J, with 10 bases between. The CDR3 runs to 14 residues. In DNA form, the CDR3 reads TGTGCCAGCAGTTTCCGCTCCGGGACAGATACGCAGTATTTT. Translated, it gives CASSFRSGTDTQYF.

This clonotype was found many times. V usage is TRBV2 and J usage is TRBJ2-1; 9 nucleotides align to TRBD2. Trimming removed 4 bases from V and 6 bases from J; junction bases left unmatched: 13. The CDR3 covers 17 residues. Germline values: CDR1 SNHLY, CDR2 FYNNEI. The CDR3 bases are TGTGCCAGCAGTGTTTTTGGGCGGCGGGGGGGCCTCAATGAGCAGTTCTTC. The encoded protein is CASSVFGRRGGLNEQFF.

This clonotype has only a few counts. The chain couples TRBV5-1 to TRBJ1-4, with D tentatively TRBD1 (5 bases). This CDR3 contains 15 residues. V lost 4 bases to trimming and J lost 8 bases, with 18 bases between them. CDR1 and CDR2 (germline): SGHRS, YFSETQ. Here the CDR3 reads CASSPTGGVEEKLFF. CDR3 coding DNA: TGCGCCAGCAGCCCTACTGGAGGGGTGGAGGAAAAACTGTTTTTT.

This chain uses TRBV5-1 with TRBJ2-3, with D tentatively TRBD1 (6 bases). V was clipped by 0 bases and J by 0 bases, with 11 bases between them. This CDR3 contains 16 residues. CDR1 is SGHRS and CDR2 is YFSETQ in the germline V gene. The CDR3 DNA is TGCGCCAGCAGCTTGGGTGGGACACCCAGCACAGATACGCAGTATTTT. Translation gives CASSLGGTPSTDTQYF.

V usage is TRBV7-2 and J usage is TRBJ1-2; D not resolved. V shed 1 base and J shed 5 bases, with 14 bases lying between them. CDR3 length equals 15 residues. Germline V gives CDR1 SGHTA, CDR2 FQGNSA. The CDR3 here is CASSLDAREGYGYTF. The CDR3 coding sequence is TGTGCCAGCAGCTTAGATGCAAGGGAGGGATATGGCTACACCTTC.

The chain carries TRBV11-2 and TRBJ1-2, with 8 bases matching TRBD1. Losses at the gene ends were 4 bases for V and 8 bases for J; bases not matched to a gene: 12. The CDR3 extends over 15 amino acids. Germline CDR1 reads SGHAT; CDR2 reads FQNNGV. CDR3 DNA: TGTGCCAGCAGCTCCCAACCCCAGGGGGCAGGGGGCTACACCTTC. Residues: CASSSQPQGAGGYTF.

The genes are TRBV15 and TRBJ2-4, with D perhaps TRBD1 (5 bases). The DNA end lines up better with TRBJ2-5; the J call may be wrong. This CDR3 contains 15 residues. Germline assignment: CDR1 LNHNV and CDR2 YYDKDF (reference sequence). This CDR3 reads CATSRQRAGQGTQYF. DNA for the CDR3: TGTGCCACCAGCAGACAACGGGCAGGCCAGGGGACCCAGTACTTC.

This clonotype was detected a few times. The CDR3: CASSLRTGARADYGYTF. CDR3 coding DNA: TGCGCCAGCAGCCTAAGGACAGGGGCAAGGGCGGACTATGGCTACACCTTC. The chain recombines TRBV4-1 with TRBJ1-2, with TRBD1 identical over 9 bases. CDR1 and CDR2 from the germline V gene are MGHRA and YSYEKL. The CDR3 is 17 amino acids. V trimming: 4 bases; J trimming: 3 bases; junction bases outside the gene matches: 12.

This chain links TRBV20-1 with TRBJ2-3; TRBD1 is a possible D gene (6 bases). The CDR3 consists of 12 residues. Germline-derived CDR1 and CDR2 are DFQATT and SNEGSKA (reference sequence). Trimming shortened V by 7 bases and J by 6 bases, and 14 bases separated the two germline ends. The CDR3 nucleotides read TGCAGTGGTGGTTGGGGGCTTGATACGCAGTATTTT. Translation: CSGGWGLDTQYF.

The genes are TRBV14 and TRBJ2-5, with D unclear. The CDR3 totals 14 residues. Trimming took 1 base from V and 5 from J, leaving 11 bases between them. In germline, CDR1 is SGHDN, CDR2 FVKESK. In DNA form, the CDR3 reads TGTGCCAGCAGCCAAGGGGGTACCTGGGAGACCCAGTACTTC. Translated, it gives CASSQGGTWETQYF.

This clonotype is a singleton in its sample. The chain is built from TRBV21-1 and TRBJ2-7; the D call in the table, TRBD1, was not verified against the DNA. TRBV21-1 is given as a pseudogene. The CDR3 extends over 13 amino acids. This CDR3 is CASSSRDGEEEYF. The CDR3 region has the DNA TGTGCCAGCAGCAGCCGGGACGGGGAGGAAGAGTACTTC.

The chain uses TRBV7-8 and TRBJ1-1; maybe TRBD1 (5 bases). The CDR3 loop spans 16 amino acids. In germline, CDR1 is SGHVS, CDR2 FQNEAQ. Trimming took off 0 bases at V and 6 bases at J, with 17 bases between the two ends. In nucleotides, the CDR3 is TGTGCCAGCAGCTTAGCGCGTGCTGGGGGGTCCCCTGAAGCTTTCTTT. It yields the protein CASSLARAGGSPEAFF. Full variable domain (rest looked up from reference TRBV7-8 and TRBJ1-1): GAGVSQSPRYKVAKRGQDVALRCDPISGHVSLFWYQQALGQGPEFLTYFQNEAQLDKSGLPSDRFFAERPEGSVSTLKIQRTQQEDSAVYLCASSLARAGGSPEAFFGQGTRLTVV.

This chain links TRBV18 with TRBJ2-7; the D call may be TRBD1 or TRBD2 (5 bases each). The germline CDR1 and CDR2 sequences are KGHSH and LQKENI. Between the trimmed V and J ends, which lost 2 bases and 7 bases, there was a span of 18 bases. CDR3 length: 15 amino acids. As DNA, the CDR3 is TGTGCCAGCTCACCATCCATTGAGGGGCGCGGTGAGCAGTACTTC. It specifies CASSPSIEGRGEQYF.

This clonotype has more than one count but fewer than ten. This chain joins TRBV9 and TRBJ2-5; tentatively, D is TRBD1 (5 bases). Near its end, the DNA agrees better with TRBJ2-7, so the J call may be wrong. Germline assignment: CDR1 SGDLS and CDR2 YYNGEE. The CDR3 is made up of 15 amino acids. The CDR3 DNA reads as TGTGCCAGCAGCGTAGGTCACAGGAACTGGTACGAGCAGTACTTC. Translated, it gives CASSVGHRNWYEQYF.

This clonotype was observed a single time. The CDR3 bases are TGTGCCAGCAGCCTCACTAGCGGGGGGGCCTGGGAGCAGTTCTTC. This gives the protein CASSLTSGGAWEQFF. The rearrangement links TRBV3-1 to TRBJ2-1; 13 bases map to TRBD2. Germline V gene sequence: CDR1 LGHDT, CDR2 YNNKEL (reference sequence). The CDR3 consists of 15 residues. Losses at the gene ends were 4 bases for V and 10 bases for J; bases not matched to a gene: 7.

This clonotype showed up just once. The chain uses TRBV5-1 and TRBJ2-1; maybe TRBD2 (5 bases). The germline CDR1 and CDR2 sequences are SGHRS and YFSETQ. Trimming shortened V by 4 bases and J by 9 bases, and 14 bases separated the two germline ends. This CDR3 comprises 13 residues. The CDR3 bases are TGCGCCAGCAGCGGAAGGACTCTCCGTGAGCAGTTCTTC. This codes for CASSGRTLREQFF.